This T cell receptor (beta chain) was found in a study of T cells in Graves' hyperthyroidism and ophthalmopathy. This clonotype was recorded at least ten times. RNA transcripts provided the source from which TCR beta CDR3 regions were amplified. A first-round RT-PCR of the TCR CDR3 used the HTBI primer set. TCRdb re-derived calls from the multiplex PCR reads in MiXCR, one entry per CDR3 protein. The sample lists roughly 400,000 distinct CDR3 sequences, around 15% seen once, with around 27% in the top ten. CDR1 is SQVTM and CDR2 is ANQGSEA in the germline V gene. This CDR3 region has 13 residues. Unmatched junction bases numbered 8, after V lost 6 bases and J lost 6 bases. Each ophthalmopathy patient scored at least 3 on the Clinical Activity Score and at least 4 on NOSPECS grade, with duration under 3 months. PBMCs came from about 10 ml fresh peripheral blood.

This chain links TRBV29-1 with TRBJ2-7, with 10 bases aligning to TRBD1. The TCR originated in a man aged 45-65 years with Graves' ophthalmopathy. The sequencing sample was made of blood. In nucleotides, the CDR3 is TGCAGCGTGAGGGTAGGGACAGGGGCCGAGCAGTACTTC. Its translation is CSVRVGTGAEQYF.